This section outlines one T cell receptor beta chain sequence together with its context. The record originates from a study of Graves' ophthalmopathy and Graves' hyperthyroidism. The sequenced template was RNA, covering the TCR beta CDR3 region. HTBI primers served in a first-round RT-PCR, which a second-round multiplex PCR followed. TCRdb ran MiXCR on the multiplex PCR reads and lists one entry per CDR3 protein. This sample has hundreds of thousands of distinct CDR3 sequences, with 40% found just once. The ends lost 6 bases at V and 4 bases at J; junction bases unmatched: 8. This CDR3 has 14 residues. Germline V CDR1 and CDR2: SEHNR, FQNEAQ (reference sequence). It was on clinical symptoms, serum thyroxine, TRAb, thyroid ultrasound and orbital computed tomography that diagnosis relied.

The chain links TRBV7-9 to TRBJ1-1; 7 positions match TRBD1. The sequence was collected from an adult man with Graves' ophthalmopathy. The specimen was peripheral blood. DNA of the CDR3: TGTGCCAGCAGGCACAGTCAGGGGGTCACTGAAGCTTTCTTT. The encoded protein is CASRHSQGVTEAFF.